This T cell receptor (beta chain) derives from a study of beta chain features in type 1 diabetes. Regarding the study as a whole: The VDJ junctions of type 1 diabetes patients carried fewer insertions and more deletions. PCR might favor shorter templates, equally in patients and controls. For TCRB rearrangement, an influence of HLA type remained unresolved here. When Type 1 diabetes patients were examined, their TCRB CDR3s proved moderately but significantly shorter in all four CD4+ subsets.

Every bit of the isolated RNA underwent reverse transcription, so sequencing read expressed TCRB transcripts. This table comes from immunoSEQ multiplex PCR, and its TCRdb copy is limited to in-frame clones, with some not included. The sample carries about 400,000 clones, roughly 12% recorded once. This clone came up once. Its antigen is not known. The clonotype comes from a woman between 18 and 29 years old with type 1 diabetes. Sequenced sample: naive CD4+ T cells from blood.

The CDR3 DNA reads TGCGCCAGCAGCTTGTTTGGGTCAGGGGATGGGAATGAGCAGTTCTTC. It specifies CASSLFGSGDGNEQFF. The chain couples TRBV5-1 to TRBJ2-1, with D maybe TRBD1 (6 bases). Between the trimmed V and J ends, which lost 1 base and 7 bases, there was a span of 18 bases. CDR1 and CDR2 from the germline V gene are SGHRS and YFSETQ. CDR3 size: 16 residues.